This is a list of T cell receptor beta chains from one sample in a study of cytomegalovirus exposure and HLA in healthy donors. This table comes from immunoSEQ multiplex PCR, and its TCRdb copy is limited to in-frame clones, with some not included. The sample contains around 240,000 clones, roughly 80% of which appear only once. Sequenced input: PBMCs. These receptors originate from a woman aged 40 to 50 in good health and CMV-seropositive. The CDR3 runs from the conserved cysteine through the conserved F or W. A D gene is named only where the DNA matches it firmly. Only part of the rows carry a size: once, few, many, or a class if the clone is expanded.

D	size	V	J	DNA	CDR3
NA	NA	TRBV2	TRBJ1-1	TGTGCCAGCAGTGAGAGCCGCATGAACACTGAAGCTTTCTTT	CASSESRMNTEAFF
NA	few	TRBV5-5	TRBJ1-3	TGTGCCAGCAGCTTGTACAGCTCTGGAAACACCATATATTTT	CASSLYSSGNTIYF
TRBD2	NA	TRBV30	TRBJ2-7	TGTGCCTGGGCGACTAGCGGGAGGTTTAACGAGCAGTACTTC	CAWATSGRFNEQYF
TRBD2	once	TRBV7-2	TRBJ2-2	TGTGCCAGCAGCGGGACTAGCGGGAGGAACGGGGAGCTGTTTTTT	CASSGTSGRNGELFF
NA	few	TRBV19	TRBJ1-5	TGTGCCAGTAAGGGGCTCCTCGGGGGTAGCAATCAGCCCCAGCATTTT	CASKGLLGGSNQPQHF
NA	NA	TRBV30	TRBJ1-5	TGTGCCTGGAGTGCTCCGAACATGGGAGCAAACCAGCCCCAGCATTTT	CAWSAPNMGANQPQHF
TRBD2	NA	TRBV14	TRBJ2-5	TGTGCCAGCAGCCAAGAAATCGGACTAGCGGGACAAGAGCAGTACTTC	CASSQEIGLAGQEQYF
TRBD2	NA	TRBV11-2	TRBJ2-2	TGTGCCAGCAGCTTGACAAGCGGGGACACCGGGGAGCTGTTTTTT	CASSLTSGDTGELFF
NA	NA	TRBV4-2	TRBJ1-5	TGTGCCAGCAGCCACCCCGGAGGGGATCAGCCCCAGCATTTT	CASSHPGGDQPQHF
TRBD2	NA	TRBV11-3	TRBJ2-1	TGTGCCAGCAGCTTAGAGTGGCTAGCGGGAGGTAAAGGGAATGAGCAGTTCTTC	CASSLEWLAGGKGNEQFF
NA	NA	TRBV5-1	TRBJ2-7	TGCGCCAGCAGCTTGAATTGGGGGGGCGGGGGTCTGAGCTCCTACGAGCAGTACTTC	CASSLNWGGGGLSSYEQYF
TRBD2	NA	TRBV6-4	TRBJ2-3	TGTGCCAGCAGCCCACTAGCGGGAGGGCCAACCCTCCCAGATACGCAGTATTTT	CASSPLAGGPTLPDTQYF
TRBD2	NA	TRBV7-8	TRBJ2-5	TGTGCCAGCGGACCGGGACTAGCGGGGGGCTCTCAAGAGACCCAGTACTTC	CASGPGLAGGSQETQYF
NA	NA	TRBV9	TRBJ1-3	TGTGCCAGCAGCCCCGGGGGGGGAACTGGAAACACCATATATTTT	CASSPGGGTGNTIYF
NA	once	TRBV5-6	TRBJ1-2	TGTGCCAGCAGCTTACCCGAAAAAAGCGACAGCTATGGCTACACCTTC	CASSLPEKSDSYGYTF
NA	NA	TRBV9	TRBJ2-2	TGTGCCAGCAGCGTAGCTTCGGGACATGCGGCGAACACCGGGGAGCTGTTTTTT	CASSVASGHAANTGELFF
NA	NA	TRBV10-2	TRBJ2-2	TGCGCCAGCAGTAAGTCAGGCGGCACCGGGGAGCTGTTTTTT	CASSKSGGTGELFF
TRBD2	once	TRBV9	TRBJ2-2	TGTGCCAGCAGCGTATTGCGGGGGGCCAACACCGGGGAGCTGTTTTTT	CASSVLRGANTGELFF
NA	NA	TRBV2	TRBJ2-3	TGTGCCAGCGGATACAGTCCCTCTAGCACAGATACGCAGTATTTT	CASGYSPSSTDTQYF
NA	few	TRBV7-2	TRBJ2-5	TGTGCCAGCAGCTTAGGACGGAGGGAGACCCAGTACTTC	CASSLGRRETQYF
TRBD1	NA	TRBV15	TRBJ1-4	TGTGCCACCAGCAGAGGTCTAGGACAGGGTAATGAAAAACTGTTTTTT	CATSRGLGQGNEKLFF
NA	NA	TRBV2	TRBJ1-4	TGTGCCAGCAGCAGCGATATTGGTGAAAAACTGTTTTTT	CASSSDIGEKLFF
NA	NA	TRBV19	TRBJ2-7	TGTGCCAGTAGCCCCCAAGGGGGAGGGGAGGGCTACGAGCAGTACTTC	CASSPQGGGEGYEQYF
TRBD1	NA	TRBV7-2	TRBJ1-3	TGTGCCAGCAGCCCTCCCGGGACAGGGGGAAACACCATATATTTT	CASSPPGTGGNTIYF
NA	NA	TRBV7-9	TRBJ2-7	TGTGCCAGCAGCTTAGATAACTACGAGCAGTACTTC	CASSLDNYEQYF
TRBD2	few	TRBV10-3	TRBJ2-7	TGTGCCACCGGGACAGAGCCGGGACTAGCAAGAGTCCACGAGCAGTACTTC	CATGTEPGLARVHEQYF
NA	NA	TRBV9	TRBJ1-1	TGTGCCAGCAGCCCCCCGGAGGGGAGGAGCACTGAAGCTTTCTTT	CASSPPEGRSTEAFF
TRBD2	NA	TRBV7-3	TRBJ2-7	TGTGCCAGCAGCTTCGGGGGGAGGGGCTCCTACGAGCAGTACTTC	CASSFGGRGSYEQYF
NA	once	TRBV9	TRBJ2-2	TGTGCCAGCAGCGTAGCTAGGGGCACCGGGGAGCTGTTTTTT	CASSVARGTGELFF
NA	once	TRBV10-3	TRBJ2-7	TGTGCCACACTCGGGAACACATTCTACGAGCAGTACTTC	CATLGNTFYEQYF
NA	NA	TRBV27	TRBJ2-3	TGTGCCAGCAGTTTCGCTAGCGCAGATACGCAGTATTTT	CASSFASADTQYF
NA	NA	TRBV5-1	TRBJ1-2	TGCGCCAGCAGCTTGGTTACAGGGAAGGATGGCTACACCTTC	CASSLVTGKDGYTF
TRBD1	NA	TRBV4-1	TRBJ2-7	TGCGCCAGCAGCCAAGCCGGGACAGGAGGGTTTTACGAGCAGTACTTC	CASSQAGTGGFYEQYF
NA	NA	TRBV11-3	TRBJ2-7	TGTGCCAGCAGCCCGTCACCCCGGGGCGAGCAGTACTTC	CASSPSPRGEQYF
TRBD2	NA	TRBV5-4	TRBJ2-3	TGTGCCAGCAGCATAACTAGCGGGGCTAGAGATACGCAGTATTTT	CASSITSGARDTQYF
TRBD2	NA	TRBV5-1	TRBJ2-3	TGCGCCAGCAGCAGAGCGGGGGGGGCCGTCACAGATACGCAGTATTTT	CASSRAGGAVTDTQYF